The sequence of this T cell receptor beta chain was determined in a study of shared clonotypes between healthy human individuals. On the study more broadly: Per donor, CD8 memory used one plate, CD8 naive used two, CD4 memory used three and CD4 naive used three. Study findings and constraints: Generation probabilities of non-shared clonotypes were lower (relative to those shared by all four donors).

Germline values: CDR1 SNHLY, CDR2 FYNNEI. The CDR3 consists of 14 residues. V lost 6 bases to trimming and J lost 7 bases; unmatched junction nucleotides: 7. Concerning this clone: Its antigen is not known.

A deep-level run was used for the assay. The assay was immunoSEQ multiplex PCR, and TCRdb's table has in-frame clones only and misses some. The sample contains a few million clones, almost 96% of which appear only once. Sequencing was carried out using naive CD4+ T cells sorted from blood. Subset noted: CD45RA+ positively selected. The source of this sequence is a man between 18 and 35 years old in good health. V usage is TRBV2 and J usage is TRBJ2-1, with TRBD1 matching 9 bases. The CDR3 reads CASSSDRGLNEQFF. CDR3 bases: TGTGCCAGCAGCAGCGACAGGGGGTTGAATGAGCAGTTCTTC.